Below, 21 T cell receptor beta chains from the same sample are listed, as sequenced in a study of blood T cell repertoires in COVID-19. TCRdb's table, derived via immunoSEQ multiplex PCR, lists solely in-frame clones and lacks some. The sample lists about 190,000 clones; roughly 73% were seen once. The specimen sequenced was peripheral blood. These receptor sequences come from a woman of 80 years or more with active or convalescent COVID-19.

This clone was recorded only once. This chain joins TRBV5-4 and TRBJ2-3; 8 bases are a match to TRBD2. Germline V gene lookup returns CDR1 SGHNT and CDR2 YYREEE (reference sequence). CDR3 length equals 14 residues. After removal of 1 base from V and 3 bases from J, the junction contained 1 base not matched to a gene. This CDR3 is CASSLRGGTDTQYF. The CDR3 nucleotides read TGTGCCAGCAGCTTGCGGGGGGGGACAGATACGCAGTATTTT. The full variable domain, completed using reference TRBV5-4 and TRBJ2-3, is ETGVTQSPTHLIKTRGQQVTLRCSSQSGHNTVSWYQQALGQGPQFIFQYYREEENGRGNFPPRFSGLQFPNYSSELNVNALELDDSALYLCASSLRGGTDTQYFGPGTRLTVL.

The CDR3 DNA follows: TGTGCCAGCAGCCCGGGAGACAGGGCTGGCTACAATGAGCAGTTCTTC. It codes for CASSPGDRAGYNEQFF. This chain links TRBV11-3 with TRBJ2-1; a weak D match, TRBD1 (7 bases). The CDR3 covers 16 residues. Deletions cut 5 bases from V and 3 bases from J, with 17 bases between. The germline CDR1 and CDR2 sequences are SGHNT and YENEEA. Full variable domain (outside the CDR3, taken from reference TRBV11-3 and TRBJ2-1): EAGVVQSPRYKIIEKKQPVAFWCNPISGHNTLYWYLQNLGQGPELLIRYENEEAVDDSQLPKDRFSAERLKGVDSTLKIQPAELGDSAVYLCASSPGDRAGYNEQFFGPGTRLTVL.

This clone was seen only once. The chain links TRBV5-1 to TRBJ2-5, with D possibly TRBD1 on 5 matching bases. V was cut by 5 bases and J by 0 bases, with 11 bases left in between. Looked up from germline, CDR1 is SGHRS and CDR2 is YFSETQ. This CDR3 is 14 amino acids long. The CDR3 region is CASRVAGHQETQYF. In DNA form, the CDR3 reads TGCGCCAGCAGAGTCGCAGGGCACCAAGAGACCCAGTACTTC. Using reference TRBV5-1 and TRBJ2-5 for the parts outside the CDR3, the full variable domain is KAGVTQTPRYLIKTRGQQVTLSCSPISGHRSVSWYQQTPGQGLQFLFEYFSETQRNKGNFPGRFSGRQFSNSRSEMNVSTLELGDSALYLCASRVAGHQETQYFGPGTRLLVL.

The CDR3 protein is CASSQRTGGSPDTQYF. The CDR3 bases are TGTGCCAGCAGTCAGCGGACAGGGGGCTCGCCAGATACGCAGTATTTT. The V gene is TRBV27, the J gene TRBJ2-3; TRBD1 matches 11 bases. The CDR3 length is 16 residues. J gave up 4 bases and V 5 bases, and 8 bases lay outside the gene matches. Germline CDR1 MNHEY, CDR2 SMNVEV (reference sequence).

The J gene is TRBJ1-5, the V gene TRBV4-2, with D tentatively TRBD1 (6 bases). Germline CDR1 LGHNA, CDR2 YNFKEQ. V gave up 1 base and J gave up 0 bases, with 10 bases separating them. The CDR3 sequence is 16 residues long. This chain's CDR3 is CASSQVGTNSNQPQHF. The CDR3 DNA follows: TGTGCCAGCAGCCAAGTGGGGACAAATAGCAATCAGCCCCAGCATTTT.

The chain couples TRBV21-1 to TRBJ1-5; the table's D call TRBD1 went unverified against the DNA. TRBV21-1 is a pseudogene segment. The CDR3 covers 17 residues. Here the CDR3 reads CASSPQGQTYSNQPQHF. DNA of the CDR3: TGTGCCAGCAGCCCCCAGGGGCAGACTTATAGCAATCAGCCCCAGCATTTT.

This chain connects TRBV10-3 to TRBJ2-7; 8 bases fit TRBD2. From germline, CDR1 is ENHRY and CDR2 SYGVKD. Trimming removed 11 bases from V and 5 bases from J; junction bases left unmatched: 14. The CDR3 length is 14 residues. The CDR3 region is CASRRGLGLDEQYF. As DNA, the CDR3 is TGTGCCTCCAGGCGGGGACTAGGTCTTGACGAGCAGTACTTC.

The gene calls are TRBV6-5 and TRBJ1-3, with 7 positions matching TRBD1. Germline trimming cut 9 bases from V and 2 bases from J; bases unmatched to any gene: 4. The CDR3 is made up of 13 amino acids. CDR1 is MNHEY and CDR2 is SVGAGI in the germline V gene. The CDR3 bases are TGTGCCAGTTGGGACAGACCTGGAAACACCATATATTTT. This translates into CASWDRPGNTIYF.

The chain employs TRBV12-3 or TRBV12-4 and TRBJ1-5; the D is unclear. The V gene lost 4 bases and the J gene lost 6 bases, with 10 bases spanning the gap. The CDR3 loop spans 13 amino acids. The CDR3 DNA follows: TGTGCCAGCAGTTGGACGGGAAGTCAGCCCCAGCATTTT. As protein: CASSWTGSQPQHF.

The V gene is TRBV19, the J gene TRBJ1-4; 9 bases match TRBD1. This CDR3 comprises 17 residues. After removal of 8 bases from V and 8 bases from J, the junction contained 18 bases not matched to a gene. From germline, CDR1 is LNHDA and CDR2 SQIVND (reference sequence). CDR3 nucleotides: TGTGCCAGTCGACGACCGCCGGGACAGGGAGCCCAGGAAAAACTGTTTTTT. Translation gives CASRRPPGQGAQEKLFF.

In regard to this clone: An end of the junction differs from the germline gene, which may be a read error. The genes are TRBV5-5 and TRBJ2-7; the D is unclear. The CDR3 contains 15 residues. Germline-derived CDR1 and CDR2 are SGHKS and YYEKEE (reference sequence). The DNA of the CDR3 is TGTGCCAGCACCTTGTTCCCGACGGGTTCCTACGAGCAGTACTTC. Translated: CASTLFPTGSYEQYF.

The genes are TRBV6-5 and TRBJ2-3, with D possibly matching TRBD1 (6 bases). The V end was cut by 5 bases, the J end by 6 bases, with 18 bases between. In germline, CDR1 is MNHEY, CDR2 SVGAGI. The CDR3 sequence is 15 residues long. The CDR3 reads CASSHLTGSMDTQYF. The CDR3 bases are TGTGCCAGCAGTCACCTCACAGGGTCTATGGATACGCAGTATTTT.

The rearrangement uses TRBV5-5 and TRBJ2-2, with TRBD1 identical over 9 bases. Trimming at V came to 2 bases and at J to 4 bases, leaving 3 bases not matched to a gene. Germline V lookup: CDR1 SGHKS, CDR2 YYEKEE (reference sequence). CDR3 length: 15 amino acids. CDR3 protein: CASSFWDRVTGELFF. CDR3 nucleotides: TGTGCCAGCAGCTTTTGGGACAGGGTCACCGGGGAGCTGTTTTTT. Full variable domain (outside the CDR3, taken from reference TRBV5-5 and TRBJ2-2): DAGVTQSPTHLIKTRGQQVTLRCSPISGHKSVSWYQQVLGQGPQFIFQYYEKEERGRGNFPDRFSARQFPNYSSELNVNALLLGDSALYLCASSFWDRVTGELFFGEGSRLTVL.

The chain uses TRBV18 and TRBJ2-5; 8 nucleotides line up with TRBD2. This CDR3 has 16 amino acids. V was pared by 4 bases and J by 1 base, with 8 bases of the junction left unmatched. Germline-derived CDR1 and CDR2 are KGHSH and LQKENI. The chain's CDR3 is CASSLPAGVPQETQYF. CDR3 sequence (DNA): TGTGCCAGCTCACTACCAGCGGGGGTACCCCAAGAGACCCAGTACTTC.

The chain is built from TRBV7-2 and TRBJ1-2; no definite D call. The CDR3 is 15 amino acids. Between the trimmed V and J ends, which lost 1 base and 1 base, there was a span of 10 bases. In germline, CDR1 is SGHTA, CDR2 FQGNSA. The CDR3 nucleotides are TGTGCCAGCAGCTTAGGGCTCGGCGGTAACTATGGCTACACCTTC. Translated, it gives CASSLGLGGNYGYTF.

The chain has TRBV6-6 and TRBJ1-1; D gene uncertain. This CDR3 spans 16 amino acids. Trimming stripped 5 bases from V and 4 bases from J, with 20 bases between. Germline lookup yields CDR1 MNHNY and CDR2 SVGAGI (reference sequence). DNA of the CDR3: TGTGCCAGCAGTCGAGCGCGGGGTTTACGGGGCACTGAAGCTTTCTTT. Its protein is CASSRARGLRGTEAFF.

The rearrangement joins TRBV13 to TRBJ1-1; TRBD1 is a possible D gene (5 bases). Germline V CDR1 and CDR2: PRHDT, FYEKMQ (reference sequence). The CDR3 is 13 residues long. V was clipped by 5 bases and J by 4 bases, with 11 bases between them. The CDR3 here is CASSADIVTEAFF. CDR3 sequence (DNA): TGTGCCAGCAGCGCGGACATAGTCACTGAAGCTTTCTTT.

The chain recombines TRBV21-1 with TRBJ1-1. TRBV21-1 is a listed pseudogene. This CDR3 has 15 residues. CDR3 nucleotide sequence: TGTGCCAGCAGGGAGGGGCGCCGGCCCGACACTGAAGCTTTCTTT. As protein: CASREGRRPDTEAFF.

V gene TRBV7-2 combines with J gene TRBJ1-5; D remains unclear. The CDR3 spans 14 residues. The germline V gene has CDR1 SGHTA and CDR2 FQGNSA. Trimming shortened V by 3 bases and J by 0 bases, and 6 bases separated the two germline ends. CDR3 in DNA: TGTGCCAGCAGCTTGAGATATAGCAATCAGCCCCAGCATTTT. Its protein product is CASSLRYSNQPQHF.

CDR3 DNA sequence: TGTGCCAGCAGCCCCGGTCCGAGTGAAAAACTGTTTTTT. Residues: CASSPGPSEKLFF. The rearrangement joins TRBV5-5 to TRBJ1-4; unclear D gene. The CDR3 runs to 13 residues. V gave up 4 bases and J gave up 7 bases, with 11 bases separating them. Germline CDR1 is SGHKS and CDR2 is YYEKEE (reference sequence).

This chain connects TRBV15 to TRBJ2-3, with TRBD2 matching over 10 bases. CDR3 length equals 21 residues. V gave up 0 bases and J gave up 1 base; unmatched junction bases: 16. Germline V gives CDR1 LNHNV, CDR2 YYDKDF (reference sequence). The CDR3 DNA reads as TGTGCCACCAGCAGAGATTTGCTAGCGGGGGCCCCAGGGTGGGGCACAGATACGCAGTATTTT. It is translated as CATSRDLLAGAPGWGTDTQYF.